Reported below is one T cell receptor (beta chain). Antigen: not known. The sample belongs to a study of shared clonotypes between healthy human individuals. Across the study: Three plates each covered CD4 naive and memory; CD8 naive two, CD8 memory one.

Study-level results: Non-shared clonotypes displayed generation probabilities falling below those of clonotypes present in all four donors. The study drew on few donors, limiting represented genetic and exposure-history diversity. Naive subsets generally had larger estimated richness than memory subsets.

Sequenced by immunoSEQ multiplex PCR; TCRdb stores in-frame clones only, minus some. The repertoire holds hundreds of thousands of clones, with about three quarters as singletons. Source material: memory CD4+ T cells sorted from blood. Subset specified: CD45RA-negative fraction. This receptor was taken from a woman aged 25 to 45 in good health.

The CDR3 here is CATTGLAGFSYEQYF. For the CDR3, the DNA is TGTGCCACCACGGGACTAGCGGGATTCTCCTACGAGCAGTACTTC. This chain joins TRBV2 and TRBJ2-7; 13 bases are shared with TRBD2. The CDR3 is 15 amino acids. Germline V gene data show CDR1 as SNHLY and CDR2 as FYNNEI. V trimming: 10 bases; J trimming: 0 bases; junction bases outside the gene matches: 6. The whole variable domain, remainder taken from reference TRBV2 and TRBJ2-7, is EPEVTQTPSHQVTQMGQEVILRCVPISNHLYFYWYRQILGQKVEFLVSFYNNEISEKSEIFDDQFSVERPDGSNFTLKIRSTKLEDSAMYFCATTGLAGFSYEQYFGPGTRLTVT.